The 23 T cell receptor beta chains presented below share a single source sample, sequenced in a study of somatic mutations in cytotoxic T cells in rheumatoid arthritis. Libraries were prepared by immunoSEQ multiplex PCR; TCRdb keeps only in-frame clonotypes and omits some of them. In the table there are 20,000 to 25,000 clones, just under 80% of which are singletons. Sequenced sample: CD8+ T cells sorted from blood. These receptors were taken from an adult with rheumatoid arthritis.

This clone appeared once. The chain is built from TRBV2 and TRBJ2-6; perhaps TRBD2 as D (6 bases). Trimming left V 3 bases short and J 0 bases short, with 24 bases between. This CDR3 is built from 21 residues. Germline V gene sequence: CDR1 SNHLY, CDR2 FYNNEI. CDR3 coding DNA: TGTGCCAGCAGTGACGTGGATGGGGGGAAGAATGAACGCTCTGGGGCCAACGTCCTGACTTTC. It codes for CASSDVDGGKNERSGANVLTF.

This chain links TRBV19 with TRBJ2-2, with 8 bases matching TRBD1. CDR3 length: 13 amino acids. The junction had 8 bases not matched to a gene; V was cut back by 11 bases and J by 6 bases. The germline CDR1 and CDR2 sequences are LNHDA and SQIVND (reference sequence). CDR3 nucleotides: TGTGCCGTCTCGGGCAGGGGGCCCGGGGAGCTGTTTTTT. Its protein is CAVSGRGPGELFF.

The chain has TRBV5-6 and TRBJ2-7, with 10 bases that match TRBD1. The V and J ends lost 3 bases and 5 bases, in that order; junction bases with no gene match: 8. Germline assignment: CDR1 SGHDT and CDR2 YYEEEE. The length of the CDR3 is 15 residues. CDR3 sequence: CASSSRDRGLHEQYF. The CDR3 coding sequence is TGTGCCAGCAGCTCCCGGGACAGGGGTTTACACGAGCAGTACTTC.

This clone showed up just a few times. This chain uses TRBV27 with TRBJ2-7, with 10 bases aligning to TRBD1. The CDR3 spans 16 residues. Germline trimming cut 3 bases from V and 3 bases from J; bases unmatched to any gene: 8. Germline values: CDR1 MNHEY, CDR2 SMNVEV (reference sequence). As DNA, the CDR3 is TGTGCCAGCAGTTTTATTGGACAGGGGGATTACTACGAGCAGTACTTC. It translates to CASSFIGQGDYYEQYF.

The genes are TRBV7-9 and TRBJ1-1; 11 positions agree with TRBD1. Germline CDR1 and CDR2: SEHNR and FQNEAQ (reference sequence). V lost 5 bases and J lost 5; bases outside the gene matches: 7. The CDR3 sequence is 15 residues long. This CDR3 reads CASSERTGGNTEAFF. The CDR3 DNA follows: TGTGCCAGCAGCGAACGGACAGGGGGCAATACTGAAGCTTTCTTT.

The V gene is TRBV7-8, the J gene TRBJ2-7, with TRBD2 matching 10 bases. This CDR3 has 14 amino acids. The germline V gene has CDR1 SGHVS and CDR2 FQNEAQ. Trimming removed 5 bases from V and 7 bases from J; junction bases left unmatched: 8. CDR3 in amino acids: CASSLGTSAWEQYF. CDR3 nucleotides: TGTGCCAGCAGCCTGGGGACTAGCGCGTGGGAGCAGTACTTC.

The CDR3 DNA follows: TGTGCCAGCAGCTTAGACCGGGTACCATACCAAGAGACCCAGTACTTC. Amino acids: CASSLDRVPYQETQYF. V gene TRBV7-6 combines with J gene TRBJ2-5, with D unclear. The germline CDR1 and CDR2 sequences are SGHVS and FNYEAQ. This CDR3 contains 16 residues. The V gene lost 1 base and the J gene lost 0 bases, with 12 bases spanning the gap.

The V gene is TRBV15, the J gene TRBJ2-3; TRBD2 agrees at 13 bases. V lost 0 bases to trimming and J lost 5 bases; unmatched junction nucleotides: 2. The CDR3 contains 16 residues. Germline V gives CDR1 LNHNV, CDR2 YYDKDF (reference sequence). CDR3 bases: TGTGCCACCAGCAGAGAACTAGCGGGAGGGTTAGATACGCAGTATTTT. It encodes CATSRELAGGLDTQYF.

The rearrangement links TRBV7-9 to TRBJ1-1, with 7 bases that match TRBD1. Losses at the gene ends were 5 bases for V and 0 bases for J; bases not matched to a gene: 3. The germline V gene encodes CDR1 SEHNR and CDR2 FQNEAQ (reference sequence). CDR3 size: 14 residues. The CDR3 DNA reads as TGTGCCAGCAGCCAGCAGGGGGTGAACACTGAAGCTTTCTTT. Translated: CASSQQGVNTEAFF.

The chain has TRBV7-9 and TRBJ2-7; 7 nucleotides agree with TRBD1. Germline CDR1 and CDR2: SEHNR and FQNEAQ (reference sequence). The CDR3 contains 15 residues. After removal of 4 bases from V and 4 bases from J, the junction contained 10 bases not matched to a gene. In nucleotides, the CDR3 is TGTGCCAGCAGCTCCACCGGGACAGATTTTTACGAGCAGTACTTC. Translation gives CASSSTGTDFYEQYF.

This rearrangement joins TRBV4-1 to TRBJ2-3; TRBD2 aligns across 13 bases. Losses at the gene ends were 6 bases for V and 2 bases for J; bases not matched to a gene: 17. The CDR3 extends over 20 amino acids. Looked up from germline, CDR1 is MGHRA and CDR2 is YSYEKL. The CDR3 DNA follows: TGCGCCAGCAGTCCGCGAGGTAGCGGGACTAGCGGGATACACACAGATACGCAGTATTTT. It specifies CASSPRGSGTSGIHTDTQYF.

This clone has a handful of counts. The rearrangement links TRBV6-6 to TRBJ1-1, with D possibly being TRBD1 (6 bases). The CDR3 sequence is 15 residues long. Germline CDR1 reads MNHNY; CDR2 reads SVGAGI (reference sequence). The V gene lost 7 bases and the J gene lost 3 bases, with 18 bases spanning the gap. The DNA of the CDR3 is TGTGCCAGCACGCAAGCCGGGGGCTCGGACACTGAAGCTTTCTTT. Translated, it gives CASTQAGGSDTEAFF.

Written as DNA, the CDR3 is TGTGCCAGCAGTTACTCAGGGGGTGGGGAAGCTTTCTTT. It encodes CASSYSGGGEAFF. V gene TRBV6-5 combines with J gene TRBJ1-1; D possibly corresponds to TRBD1 (6 bases). Trimming shortened V by 0 bases and J by 8 bases, and 10 bases separated the two germline ends. Germline CDR1 reads MNHEY; CDR2 reads SVGAGI. The CDR3 covers 13 residues.

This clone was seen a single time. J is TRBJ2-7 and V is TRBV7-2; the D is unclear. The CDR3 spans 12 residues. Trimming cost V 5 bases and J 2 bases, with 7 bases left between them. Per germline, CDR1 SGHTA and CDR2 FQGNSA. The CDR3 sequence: CASSLTPYEQYF. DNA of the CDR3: TGTGCCAGCAGCCTAACCCCCTACGAGCAGTACTTC.

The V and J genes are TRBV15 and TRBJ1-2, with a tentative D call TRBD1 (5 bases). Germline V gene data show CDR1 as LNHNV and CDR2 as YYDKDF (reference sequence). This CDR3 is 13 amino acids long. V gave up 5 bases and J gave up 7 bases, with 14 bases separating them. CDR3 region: CATSSPSGGGYTF. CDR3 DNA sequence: TGTGCCACCAGCTCGCCATCTGGGGGTGGCTACACCTTC. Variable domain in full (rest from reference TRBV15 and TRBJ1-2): DAMVIQNPRYQVTQFGKPVTLSCSQTLNHNVMYWYQQKSSQAPKLLFHYYDKDFNNEADTPDNFQSRRPNTSFCFLDIRSPGLGDTAMYLCATSSPSGGGYTFGSGTRLTVV.

CDR3 nucleotide sequence: TGTGCCAGCAGCGTAGAAGGTCAGCCCTATGGCTACACCTTC. Its protein is CASSVEGQPYGYTF. The chain carries TRBV9 and TRBJ1-2; D uncertain. Trimming cost V 0 bases and J 4 bases, with 10 bases left between them. The CDR3 sequence is 14 residues long. The V gene's germline CDR1 is SGDLS and CDR2 YYNGEE.

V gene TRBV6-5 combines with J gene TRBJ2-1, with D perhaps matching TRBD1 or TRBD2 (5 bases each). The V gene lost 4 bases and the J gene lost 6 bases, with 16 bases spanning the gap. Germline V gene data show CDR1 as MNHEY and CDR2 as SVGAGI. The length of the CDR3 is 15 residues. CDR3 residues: CASSFVSGAVNEQFF. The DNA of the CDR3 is TGTGCCAGCAGTTTCGTCTCCGGGGCCGTCAATGAGCAGTTCTTC.

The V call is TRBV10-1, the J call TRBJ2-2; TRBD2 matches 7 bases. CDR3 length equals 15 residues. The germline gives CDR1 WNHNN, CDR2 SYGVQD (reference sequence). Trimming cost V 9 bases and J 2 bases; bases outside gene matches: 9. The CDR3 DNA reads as TGCGCCAGAGGGAGGCGGGAGTGTAACACCGGGGAGCTGTTTTTT. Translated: CARGRRECNTGELFF.

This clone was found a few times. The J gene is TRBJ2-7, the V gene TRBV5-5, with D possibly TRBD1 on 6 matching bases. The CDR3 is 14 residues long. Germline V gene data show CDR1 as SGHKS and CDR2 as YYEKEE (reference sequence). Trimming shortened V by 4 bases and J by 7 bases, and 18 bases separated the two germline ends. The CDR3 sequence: CASSITQGSGEQYF. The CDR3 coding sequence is TGTGCCAGCAGCATTACACAGGGATCGGGTGAGCAGTACTTC.

The CDR3 DNA is TGTGCCAGCAGCTTAGGACAGGAAAACACCGGGGAGCTGTTTTTT. Amino acid sequence: CASSLGQENTGELFF. The chain recombines TRBV7-9 with TRBJ2-2, with D perhaps matching TRBD1 (6 bases). Germline assignment: CDR1 SEHNR and CDR2 FQNEAQ (reference sequence). The CDR3 is 15 amino acids. The ends were cut back, 1 base at V and 2 bases at J, with 8 bases in the middle.

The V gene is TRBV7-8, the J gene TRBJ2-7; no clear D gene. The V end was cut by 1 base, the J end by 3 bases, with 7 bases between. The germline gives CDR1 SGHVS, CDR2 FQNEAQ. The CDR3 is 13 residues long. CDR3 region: CASSLGPDYEQYF. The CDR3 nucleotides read TGTGCCAGCAGCTTAGGTCCAGACTACGAGCAGTACTTC. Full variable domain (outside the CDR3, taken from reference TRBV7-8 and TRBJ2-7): GAGVSQSPRYKVAKRGQDVALRCDPISGHVSLFWYQQALGQGPEFLTYFQNEAQLDKSGLPSDRFFAERPEGSVSTLKIQRTQQEDSAVYLCASSLGPDYEQYFGPGTRLTVT.

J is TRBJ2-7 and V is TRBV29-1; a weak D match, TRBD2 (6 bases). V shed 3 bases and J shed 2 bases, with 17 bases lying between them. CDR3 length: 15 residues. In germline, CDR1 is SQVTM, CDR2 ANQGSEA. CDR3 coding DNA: TGCAGCGTTGAGGAGAAGGGGAGGACCCCCTACGAGCAGTACTTC. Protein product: CSVEEKGRTPYEQYF.

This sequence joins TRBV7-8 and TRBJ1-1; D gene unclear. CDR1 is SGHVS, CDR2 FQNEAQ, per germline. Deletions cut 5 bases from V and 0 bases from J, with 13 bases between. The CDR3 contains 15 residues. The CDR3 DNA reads TGTGCCAGCAGCCTAAGGGTTCTAATGAACACTGAAGCTTTCTTT. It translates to CASSLRVLMNTEAFF.